This TCR beta chain was captured by sequencing in a study of blood T cell repertoires in COVID-19. V dropped 4 bases and J dropped 7; count of bases not matched to a gene: 10. This CDR3 spans 15 amino acids. The germline V gene encodes CDR1 SEHNR and CDR2 FQNEAQ (reference sequence). This clone was seen a single time. Sequencing used immunoSEQ multiplex PCR; TCRdb keeps in-frame clones, though not all of them. The data show about 300,000 clones, 85% seen once. This chain links TRBV7-9 with TRBJ1-2; 9 bases line up with TRBD1. The receptor comes from a woman between 50 and 59 years old who had recovered from COVID-19. Sequencing was carried out using PBMCs or T cells enriched from blood (not recorded which). The CDR3 here is CASSSLSGTGLGYTF. As DNA, the CDR3 is TGTGCCAGCAGCTCCCTTTCCGGGACAGGGCTTGGCTACACCTTC. The entire variable domain, with the rest obtained from reference TRBV7-9 and TRBJ1-2, is as follows: DTGVSQNPRHKITKRGQNVTFRCDPISEHNRLYWYRQTLGQGPEFLTYFQNEAQLEKSRLLSDRFSAERPKGSFSTLEIQRTEQGDSAMYLCASSSLSGTGLGYTFGSGTRLTVV.